These T cell receptor beta chains were read from a single sample in a study of cytomegalovirus exposure and HLA in healthy donors. Assay: immunoSEQ multiplex PCR; the TCRdb copy retains only in-frame clones and omits some. In the table there are tens of thousands of clones, about 88% of which are singletons. Sequenced input: PBMCs. The receptors shown here come from a woman aged 25 to 39 in good health and CMV-seronegative. Both conserved end residues are part of each CDR3. The D gene is left open where the match is weak. Clone sizes are given selectively: once, few, many, or a class where the clone is expanded.

j_call	clone_size	d_call	v_call	cdr3_nt	cdr3_aa
TRBJ1-4	few	TRBD1	TRBV18	TGTGCCAGCTCACCCCTTCCGGGACAGGGCCGTGAAAAACTGTTTTTT	CASSPLPGQGREKLFF
TRBJ1-5	NA	TRBD1	TRBV27	TGTGCCAGCAGTTTAACAGGGGGAAATCAGCCCCAGCATTTT	CASSLTGGNQPQHF
TRBJ2-1	few	TRBD2	TRBV4-2	TGTGCCAGCAGCCAAGAGATAGCGGGAGGGCCGCGGAATGAGCAGTTCTTC	CASSQEIAGGPRNEQFF
TRBJ2-7	NA	NA	TRBV7-2	TGTGCCAGCAGCCGACTAGGCGTCGAGCAGTACTTC	CASSRLGVEQYF
TRBJ2-3	NA	NA	TRBV30	TGTGCCTATAGACAGGCAGATACGCAGTATTTT	CAYRQADTQYF
TRBJ2-5	NA	TRBD2	TRBV6-1	TGTGCCAGCTGGGACTATTGGGAGACCCAGTACTTC	CASWDYWETQYF
TRBJ2-7	NA	NA	TRBV9	TGTGCCAGCAGCCACCGGCTAGCGCCAAATGGGGGCGAGCAGTACTTC	CASSHRLAPNGGEQYF
TRBJ2-1	NA	NA	TRBV5-5	TGTGCCAGCAGCTTGGCAGGGTCCTCCTACAATGAGCAGTTCTTC	CASSLAGSSYNEQFF
TRBJ2-7	NA	NA	TRBV29-1	TGCAGCGCCACCGGGGTTGGGCCTTCCGAGCAGTACTTC	CSATGVGPSEQYF
TRBJ2-6	NA	NA	TRBV6-5	TGTGCCAGCAGTTACACGGGACTCTCTGGGGCCAACGTCCTGACTTTC	CASSYTGLSGANVLTF